This entry is about one T cell receptor (beta chain). The target antigen is unknown. Repertoires were generated with immunoSEQ multiplex PCR, while TCRdb's copy carries only in-frame clones and drops some. The table has 2 million or so clones, roughly 94% seen once. The CDR3 totals 13 residues. V was pared by 7 bases and J by 4 bases, with 6 bases of the junction left unmatched. Germline V gives CDR1 GTSNPN, CDR2 SVGIG (reference sequence). This sample was taken from a study of shared clonotypes between healthy human individuals. Study findings and constraints: Rarefaction revealed incomplete sorted-subset sequencing despite large depth.

This sequence originates from a man younger than 35 in good health. This chain joins TRBV30 and TRBJ1-5; 8 nucleotides line up with TRBD1. Sequencing was carried out using naive CD4+ T cells sorted from blood. Subset defined: CD45RA+ positively selected. CDR3 DNA: TGTGCCTTAGGACAGGGCAAAAATCAGCCCCAGCATTTT. Its translation: CALGQGKNQPQHF.